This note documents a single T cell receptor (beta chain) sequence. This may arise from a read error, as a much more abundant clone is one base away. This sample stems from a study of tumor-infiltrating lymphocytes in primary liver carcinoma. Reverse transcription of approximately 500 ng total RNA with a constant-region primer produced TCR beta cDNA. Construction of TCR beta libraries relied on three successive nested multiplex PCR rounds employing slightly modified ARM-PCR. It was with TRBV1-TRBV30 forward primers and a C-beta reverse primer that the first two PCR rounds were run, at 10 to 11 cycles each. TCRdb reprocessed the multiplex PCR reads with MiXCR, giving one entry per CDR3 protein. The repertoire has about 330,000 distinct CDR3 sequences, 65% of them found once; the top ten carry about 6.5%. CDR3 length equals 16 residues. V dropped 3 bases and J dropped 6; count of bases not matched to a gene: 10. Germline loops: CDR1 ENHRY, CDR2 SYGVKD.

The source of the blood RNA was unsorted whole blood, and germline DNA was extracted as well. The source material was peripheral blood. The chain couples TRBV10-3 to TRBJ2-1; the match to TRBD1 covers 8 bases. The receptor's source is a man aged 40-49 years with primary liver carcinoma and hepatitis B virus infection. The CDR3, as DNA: TGTGCCATCAGTGAAGAGCAGGGGGCATGGGGCAATGAGCAGTTCTTC. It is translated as CAISEEQGAWGNEQFF.